Listed below are T cell receptor beta chains from one sample, sequenced in a study of cytomegalovirus exposure and HLA in healthy donors. The protocol was immunoSEQ multiplex PCR, while the TCRdb copy is restricted to in-frame clones and leaves out a portion. The data contain 330,000 or so clones, 75% to 90% of them singletons. Material: PBMCs. These receptors came from a woman aged 18-35 years in good health and CMV-seronegative. The CDR3 runs from the conserved cysteine through the conserved F or W. The order of the fields is V gene, D gene, clone size, J gene, CDR3 protein, CDR3 DNA. D genes are given only for firm matches. A clone size is listed for some rows: how often the clone was seen (once, few, many), or a class if it is expanded.

>TRBV19|TRBD2|once|TRBJ2-3
CASSIRLAVDTQYF
TGTGCCAGTAGTATAAGACTAGCGGTAGATACGCAGTATTTT
>TRBV27|.|.|TRBJ1-5
CASSSSKPGGSNQPQHF
.
>TRBV25-1|.|.|TRBJ2-1
CASRRQGRYNEQFF
TGTGCCAGCAGGAGGCAGGGTAGGTACAATGAGCAGTTCTTC
>TRBV28|.|.|TRBJ2-2
CASSPDSLANTGELFF
TGTGCCAGCAGCCCGGACAGCCTCGCGAACACCGGGGAGCTGTTTTTT
>TRBV30|.|.|TRBJ1-4
CAWSQRGTAEKLFF
TGTGCCTGGAGTCAAAGGGGCACCGCTGAAAAACTGTTTTTT
>TRBV27|TRBD2|.|TRBJ2-1
CASMLPGLVDNEQFF
TGTGCCAGCATGTTACCAGGACTAGTCGACAATGAGCAGTTCTTC
>TRBV27|.|.|TRBJ1-4
CASSSARINEKLFF
TGTGCCAGCAGTTCCGCCAGGATTAATGAAAAACTGTTTTTT
>TRBV7-2|TRBD2|.|TRBJ2-1
CASSLGLAGAEQFF
TGTGCCAGCAGCTTAGGGCTAGCGGGAGCTGAGCAGTTCTTC
>TRBV11-3|.|.|TRBJ2-3
CASSWTVGDTQYF
TGTGCCAGCAGCTGGACAGTGGGAGATACGCAGTATTTT
>TRBV29-1|.|.|TRBJ2-5
CSVEGGKGQETQYF
TGCAGCGTTGAAGGGGGCAAGGGGCAAGAGACCCAGTACTTC
>TRBV11-3|.|medium-sized|TRBJ1-2
CASSNRDGYTF
TGTGCCAGCAGCAACAGGGATGGCTACACCTTC
>TRBV28|TRBD1|.|TRBJ2-5
CASIGTAQETQYF
TGTGCCAGCATTGGGACAGCTCAAGAGACCCAGTACTTC
>TRBV7-6|.|once|TRBJ1-5
CASSLHGQPQHF
TGTGCCAGCAGCCTGCACGGTCAGCCCCAGCATTTT
>TRBV10-2|TRBD2|.|TRBJ2-7
CASSGLAGEHEQYF
TGCGCCAGCTCCGGACTAGCGGGAGAACACGAGCAGTACTTC
>TRBV6-5|.|once|TRBJ1-5
CAISILNQPQHF
TGTGCCATCTCCATACTGAATCAGCCCCAGCATTTT
>TRBV4-1|TRBD2|.|TRBJ2-3
CASSQDFRALAGRADTQYF
TGCGCCAGCAGCCAAGATTTCCGGGCTCTAGCGGGACGGGCAGATACGCAGTATTTT
>TRBV9|TRBD2|few|TRBJ2-1
CASSELAAPYNEQFF
TGTGCCAGCAGCGAGCTAGCGGCCCCCTACAATGAGCAGTTCTTC
>TRBV10-3|TRBD1|.|TRBJ2-7
CAIRPGQASGEQYF
TGTGCCATCAGACCGGGACAGGCTTCCGGCGAGCAGTACTTC
>TRBV28|.|few|TRBJ2-7
CASTENYEQYF
TGTGCCAGCACAGAAAACTACGAGCAGTACTTC
>TRBV5-1|TRBD2|.|TRBJ2-3
CASSLGTSGSTDTQYF
TGCGCCAGCAGCCTCGGGACTAGCGGAAGCACAGATACGCAGTATTTT
>TRBV27|TRBD2|.|TRBJ2-1
CASSLLAGATDEQFF
TGTGCCAGCAGTCTCCTAGCGGGAGCCACAGATGAGCAGTTCTTC
>TRBV28|.|.|TRBJ2-4
CASRTENIQYF
TGTGCCAGCCGCACAGAAAACATTCAGTACTTC
>TRBV6-6|TRBD1|.|TRBJ2-7
CASTLSTGEDEQYF
TGTGCCAGCACGTTGTCGACAGGGGAGGACGAGCAGTACTTC
>TRBV10-3|TRBD1|.|TRBJ2-1
CAISGTGIVNEQFF
TGTGCCATCAGTGGGACAGGGATCGTCAATGAGCAGTTCTTC
>TRBV6-5|TRBD1|.|TRBJ1-1
CASSYRWTGINTEAFF
TGTGCCAGCAGTTACAGATGGACAGGGATAAACACTGAAGCTTTCTTT
>TRBV9|TRBD1|.|TRBJ1-2
CASSVGTGFGGGYTF
TGTGCCAGCAGCGTTGGGACAGGGTTTGGCGGTGGCTACACCTTC
>TRBV19|TRBD1|many|TRBJ1-5
CATSRGQENNQPQHF
TGTGCCACCTCGAGAGGACAGGAGAACAATCAGCCCCAGCATTTT
>TRBV18|TRBD1|.|TRBJ2-7
CASPTGDHEQYF
TGTGCCAGCCCCACAGGGGACCACGAGCAGTACTTC
>TRBV4-1|TRBD2|.|TRBJ2-7
CASSLGRADTYEQYF
TGCGCCAGCAGCCTAGGGAGGGCGGACACCTACGAGCAGTACTTC
>TRBV5-1|TRBD1|few|TRBJ2-7
CASSTGTGGFEQYF
TGCGCCAGCAGCACCGGGACAGGGGGCTTCGAGCAGTACTTC
>TRBV6-4|.|.|TRBJ2-3
CASSDFSLGTQYF
TGTGCCAGCAGTGACTTTAGCCTCGGTACGCAGTATTTT
>TRBV28|.|few|TRBJ2-2
CASRGPSYTGELFF
TGTGCCAGCAGGGGCCCTTCATACACCGGGGAGCTGTTTTTT
>TRBV5-6|.|.|TRBJ1-1
CASSEGGPPFTEAFF
TGTGCCAGCAGCGAGGGAGGGCCCCCCTTCACTGAAGCTTTCTTT
>TRBV19|TRBD1|.|TRBJ1-2
CASSSTGEYGYTF
TGTGCCAGTAGTTCGACAGGGGAATATGGCTACACCTTC
>TRBV4-1|TRBD2|.|TRBJ2-2
CASSQGRGARTGELFF
TGCGCCAGCAGCCAAGGGCGGGGGGCGCGCACCGGGGAGCTGTTTTTT
>TRBV27|.|.|TRBJ2-7
CASRPGQRYPYEQYF
TGTGCCAGCAGACCCGGACAGAGGTACCCCTACGAGCAGTACTTC
>TRBV10-3|TRBD1|.|TRBJ2-1
CAISEIGTAYNEQFF
TGTGCCATCAGTGAGATCGGGACAGCCTACAATGAGCAGTTCTTC
>TRBV7-8|.|.|TRBJ1-5
CASSLARVTVYQPQHF
TGTGCCAGCAGCTTAGCGCGGGTGACGGTTTATCAGCCCCAGCATTTT
>TRBV27|TRBD2|.|TRBJ2-7
CASSMNLAGVSYEQYF
TGTGCCAGCAGTATGAATCTAGCGGGAGTATCCTACGAGCAGTACTTC
>TRBV28|.|.|TRBJ1-5
CASSTGQRNQPQHF
TGTGCCAGCAGCACGGGACAACGCAATCAGCCCCAGCATTTT
>TRBV5-1|.|.|TRBJ2-7
CASSLGRGQPPYEQYF
TGCGCCAGCAGCTTGGGGCGGGGACAGCCCCCCTACGAGCAGTACTTC
>TRBV7-2|.|.|TRBJ2-6
CASSQTGFSGANVLTF
TGTGCCAGCAGCCAAACAGGGTTTTCTGGGGCCAACGTCCTGACTTTC
>TRBV6-5|TRBD1|.|TRBJ2-5
CASSRQGGETQYF
TGTGCCAGCAGTCGACAGGGGGGAGAGACCCAGTACTTC
>TRBV4-2|TRBD1|once|TRBJ2-2
CASRGAWTGNTGELFF
TGTGCCAGCAGGGGGGCCTGGACAGGAAACACCGGGGAGCTGTTTTTT
>TRBV19|.|.|TRBJ2-7
CASSTLGTRYEQYF
TGTGCCAGTAGTACCCTCGGGACACGCTACGAGCAGTACTTC
>TRBV27|TRBD1|.|TRBJ1-2
CASSGLGQGNIYGYTF
TGTGCCAGCAGTGGCCTCGGACAGGGAAACATCTATGGCTACACCTTC